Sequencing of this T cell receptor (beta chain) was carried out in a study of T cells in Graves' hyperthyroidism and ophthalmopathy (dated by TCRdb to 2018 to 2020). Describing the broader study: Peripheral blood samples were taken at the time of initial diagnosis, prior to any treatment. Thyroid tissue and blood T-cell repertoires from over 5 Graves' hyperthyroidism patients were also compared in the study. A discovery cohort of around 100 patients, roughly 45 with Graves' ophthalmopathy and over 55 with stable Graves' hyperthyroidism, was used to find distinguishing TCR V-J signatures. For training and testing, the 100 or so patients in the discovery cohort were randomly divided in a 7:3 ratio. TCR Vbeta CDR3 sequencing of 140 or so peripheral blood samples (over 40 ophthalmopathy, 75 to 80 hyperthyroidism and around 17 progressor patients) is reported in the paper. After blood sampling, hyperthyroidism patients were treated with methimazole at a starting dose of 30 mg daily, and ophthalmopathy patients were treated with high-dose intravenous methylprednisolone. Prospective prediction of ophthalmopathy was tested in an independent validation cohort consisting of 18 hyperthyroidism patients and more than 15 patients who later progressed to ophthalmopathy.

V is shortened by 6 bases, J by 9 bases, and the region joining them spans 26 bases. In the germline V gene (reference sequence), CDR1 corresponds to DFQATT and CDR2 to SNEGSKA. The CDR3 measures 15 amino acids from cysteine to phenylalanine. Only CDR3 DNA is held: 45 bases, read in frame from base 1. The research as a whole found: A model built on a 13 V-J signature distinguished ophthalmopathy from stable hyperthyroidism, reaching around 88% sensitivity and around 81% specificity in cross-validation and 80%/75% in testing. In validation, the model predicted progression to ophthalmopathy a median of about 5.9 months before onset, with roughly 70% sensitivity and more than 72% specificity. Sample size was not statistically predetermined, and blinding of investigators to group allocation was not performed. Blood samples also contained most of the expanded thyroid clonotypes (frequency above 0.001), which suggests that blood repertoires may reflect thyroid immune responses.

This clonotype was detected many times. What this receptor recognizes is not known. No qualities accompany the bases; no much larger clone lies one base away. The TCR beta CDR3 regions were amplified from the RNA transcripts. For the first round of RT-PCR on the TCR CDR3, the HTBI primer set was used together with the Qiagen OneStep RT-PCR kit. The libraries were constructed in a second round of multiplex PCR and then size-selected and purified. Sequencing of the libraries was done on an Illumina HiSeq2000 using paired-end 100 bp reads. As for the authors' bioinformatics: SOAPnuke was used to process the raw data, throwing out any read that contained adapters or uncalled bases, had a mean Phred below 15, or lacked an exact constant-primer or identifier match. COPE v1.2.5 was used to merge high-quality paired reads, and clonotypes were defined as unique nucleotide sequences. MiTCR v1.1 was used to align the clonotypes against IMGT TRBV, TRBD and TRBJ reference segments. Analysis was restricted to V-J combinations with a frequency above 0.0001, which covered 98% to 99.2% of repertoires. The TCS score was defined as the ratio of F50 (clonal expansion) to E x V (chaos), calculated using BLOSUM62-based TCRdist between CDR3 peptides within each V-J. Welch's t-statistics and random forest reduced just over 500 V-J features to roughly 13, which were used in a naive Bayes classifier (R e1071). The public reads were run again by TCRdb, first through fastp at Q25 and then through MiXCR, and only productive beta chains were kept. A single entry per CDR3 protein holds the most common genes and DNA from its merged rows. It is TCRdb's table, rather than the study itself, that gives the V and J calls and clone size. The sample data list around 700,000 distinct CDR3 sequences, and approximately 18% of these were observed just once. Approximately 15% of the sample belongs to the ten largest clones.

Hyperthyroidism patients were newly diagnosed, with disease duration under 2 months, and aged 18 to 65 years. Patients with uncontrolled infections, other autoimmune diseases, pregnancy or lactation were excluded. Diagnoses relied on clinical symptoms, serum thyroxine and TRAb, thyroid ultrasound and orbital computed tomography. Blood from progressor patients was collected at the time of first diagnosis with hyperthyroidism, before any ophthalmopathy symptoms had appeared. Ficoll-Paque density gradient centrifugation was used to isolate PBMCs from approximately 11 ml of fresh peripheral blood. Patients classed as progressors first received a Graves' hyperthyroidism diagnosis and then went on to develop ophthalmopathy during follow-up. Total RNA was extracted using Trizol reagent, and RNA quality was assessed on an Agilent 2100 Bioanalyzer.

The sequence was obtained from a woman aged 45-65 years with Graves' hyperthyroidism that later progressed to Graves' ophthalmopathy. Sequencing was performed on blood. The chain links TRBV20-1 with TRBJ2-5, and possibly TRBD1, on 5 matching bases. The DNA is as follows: TGCAGTGCCATTCGTCCCGGTGACAATAAAGGGGCCCAGTACTTC. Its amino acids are CSAIRPGDNKGAQYF.